A single T cell receptor (beta chain) is shown here with its context. Per the germline V gene, CDR1 is KGHSH and CDR2 is LQKENI. The CDR3 totals 15 residues. After removal of 4 bases from V and 6 bases from J, the junction contained 2 bases not matched to a gene. The data were taken from a study of blood T cell repertoires in COVID-19. Sequencing used immunoSEQ multiplex PCR; TCRdb keeps in-frame clones, though not all of them. The data show more than 90,000 clones, 84% seen once. Sequences were obtained from peripheral blood. The receptor's source is a human donor in a cohort sampled during active COVID-19. V usage is TRBV18 and J usage is TRBJ2-1, with TRBD2 matching 14 bases. The CDR3 protein is CASSLTSGRGNEQFF. The DNA of the CDR3 is TGTGCCAGCTCACTGACTAGCGGGAGGGGCAATGAGCAGTTCTTC.